The clone carrying this T cell receptor (beta chain) was counted at least ten times. The target antigen is unknown. The data belong to a study of T-cell reconstitution after alpha-beta-depleted transplantation in children. General study findings and limits: Surviving recipient T cells and thymic progenitors produced the high day-60 TCRbeta diversity seen in some patients. By one year post-transplant, T-cell counts and diversity largely arose from T cells that were newly produced. Alpha-beta T cells present about two months after transplant were reported to originate from several hundred expanded graft clones.

Unique molecular identifiers featured in how the TCRbeta library was prepared. TCRdb reprocessed the PCR reads with MiXCR, giving one entry per CDR3 protein. The sample shows more than 90,000 distinct CDR3 sequences, about a tenth of them seen only once. V lost 10 bases to trimming and J lost 2 bases, with 11 bases between them. The CDR3 spans 12 residues. Germline lookup yields CDR1 MNHEY and CDR2 SVGAGI. The starting material was PBMCs, obtained before TCRalphabeta/CD19-depleted stem cell transplant. The chain links TRBV6-5 to TRBJ1-2; the D gene is possibly TRBD1 (6 bases). The source of this sequence is a boy between 2 and 15 years old with acute lymphoblastic leukemia, due to receive a stem cell transplant. This CDR3 reads CATRGGNYGYTF. The CDR3 DNA reads as TGTGCCACAAGGGGGGGCAACTATGGCTACACCTTC.